This T cell receptor beta chain was sequenced in a study of blood T cell repertoires in COVID-19. This CDR3 region has 17 residues. From germline, CDR1 is MGHRA and CDR2 YSYEKL. V lost 3 bases to trimming and J lost 8 bases, with 20 bases between them. This table comes from immunoSEQ multiplex PCR, and its TCRdb copy is limited to in-frame clones, with some not included. The data hold about 260,000 clones, with 84% observed a single time. The sequence was obtained from a woman aged 40-49 years who had recovered from COVID-19. The rearrangement uses TRBV4-1 and TRBJ1-6; the D gene is possibly TRBD1 (5 bases). The sequencing input was peripheral blood. CDR3 in DNA: TGCGCCAGCAGCCACGAGCGGGACGAGGGATTGGATTCACCCCTCCACTTT. Its translation is CASSHERDEGLDSPLHF.